This T cell receptor (beta chain) is from a study of T cells in Graves' hyperthyroidism and ophthalmopathy (dated by TCRdb to the late 2010s). The study in broad terms: Peripheral blood samples were taken at initial diagnosis, before any treatment was given. The 80 to 100 discovery patients were randomly divided into training and test sets at a 7:3 ratio. Prospective prediction of ophthalmopathy was tested in an independent validation cohort consisting of about 19 hyperthyroidism patients and approximately 16 patients who later progressed to ophthalmopathy. To identify distinguishing TCR V-J signatures, a discovery cohort of around 100 patients was used, comprising fewer than 45 with Graves' ophthalmopathy and around 57 with stable Graves' hyperthyroidism. The paper describes TCR Vbeta CDR3 sequencing of 140 or so peripheral blood samples, made up of around 41 ophthalmopathy patients, roughly 75 hyperthyroidism patients and 17 progressor patients. In about six Graves' hyperthyroidism patients, the study also compared T-cell repertoires from thyroid tissue with T-cell repertoires from blood. Once sampling was done, hyperthyroidism patients were given methimazole at a starting dose of 30 mg daily, whereas ophthalmopathy patients were given high-dose intravenous methylprednisolone.

From the cysteine through the phenylalanine, the CDR3 covers 17 amino acids. CDR3 DNA only is kept here, 51 bases in frame from base 1. The germline V and J ends show losses of 5 bases and 7 bases respectively, and no gene match explains 16 bases of the junction. As encoded in the germline V gene, CDR1 is SGHAT while CDR2 is FQNNGV. This clonotype appeared a few times. Its antigen is currently not known. Within one base of it there is no much larger clone, and no base qualities were kept. Summary of the overall study and its limitations: A model built on a 13 V-J signature distinguished ophthalmopathy from stable hyperthyroidism, reaching roughly 88% sensitivity and 81.08% specificity in cross-validation and 80%/75% in testing. In validation, progression to ophthalmopathy was predicted by the model with 70% to 71% sensitivity and 72.22% specificity, a median of 6.5 months before onset. Sample size was not statistically predetermined, and investigators were not blinded to group allocation. Most expanded thyroid clonotypes (frequency above 0.001) were also detected in blood, a finding suggesting that blood repertoires may reflect thyroid immune responses.

A patient counted as having stable Graves' hyperthyroidism if no progression to ophthalmopathy occurred over 18 months of follow-up. Hyperthyroidism patients were newly diagnosed, had a disease duration of under 2 months, and were aged 18 to 65 years. Patients with uncontrolled infections, other autoimmune diseases, pregnancy or lactation were excluded. Diagnoses were based on clinical symptoms, serum thyroxine and TRAb, thyroid ultrasound and orbital computed tomography. PBMCs were isolated from more than 8 ml of fresh peripheral blood by Ficoll-Paque density gradient centrifugation. Total RNA was extracted with Trizol reagent, and quality was checked on an Agilent 2100 Bioanalyzer. The TCR beta CDR3 regions were amplified from RNA transcripts. A first-round RT-PCR of the TCR CDR3 used the HTBI primer set with the Qiagen OneStep RT-PCR kit. The libraries were constructed in a second round of multiplex PCR and then size-selected and purified. Paired-end sequencing of the libraries was performed with 100 bp reads on an Illumina HiSeq2000. Per the source publication's procedure: SOAPnuke was used to process the raw data, throwing out any read that contained adapters or uncalled bases, had a mean Phred below 15, or lacked an exact constant-primer or identifier match. High-quality paired reads were merged using COPE v1.2.5, and each unique nucleotide sequence was defined as a clonotype. MiTCR v1.1 was used to align the clonotypes against IMGT TRBV, TRBD and TRBJ reference segments. The analysis was restricted to V-J combinations with a frequency above 0.0001, which together covered approximately 99% of the repertoires. The TCS score was defined as the ratio of F50 (clonal expansion) to E x V (chaos), calculated using BLOSUM62-based TCRdist between CDR3 peptides within each V-J. Welch's t-statistics and random forest reduced fewer than 600 V-J features to around 14, which were used in a naive Bayes classifier (R e1071). The similarity between thyroid and blood repertoires was quantified using the Morisita-Horn index. TCRdb ran its own pipeline on the public reads, namely fastp trimming at Q25 and MiXCR clone calling, and kept in-frame beta chains. Each entry is one CDR3 protein sequence, shown with its most common DNA and genes. In this record, the V and J calls reflect TCRdb's handling and not the investigators' own analysis. The sample records hundreds of thousands of distinct CDR3 sequences, about 35% of which are singletons. The ten biggest clones cover roughly 30% of the sample.

Recombination connected TRBV11-2 to TRBJ2-5, with 10 central nucleotides matching TRBD2. Sequenced material: blood. This clonotype originated in a woman in her 40s with Graves' hyperthyroidism. The CDR3 reads as follows: CASSPGGSGRARGTQYF. The sequence in DNA is TGTGCCAGCAGCCCCGGAGGGAGCGGGAGGGCCCGGGGGACCCAGTACTTC.